A selection of T cell receptor beta chains follows, all from one sample in a study of blood T cell repertoires in COVID-19. Measured with immunoSEQ multiplex PCR; TCRdb has only the in-frame clones, and not every one. The sample contains roughly 280,000 clones, roughly nine tenths of which appear only once. The sequenced sample was PBMCs or T cells enriched from blood (not recorded which). The receptors stem from a woman aged 18-29 years who had recovered from COVID-19. CDR3s include the opening cysteine and the closing phenylalanine or tryptophan. The D gene is left open where the match is weak. Part of the rows lack a size; the others show once, few, many or a class for expanded clones.

d_gene | abundance | j_gene | v_gene | CDR3aa | CDR3nt
- | - | TRBJ1-4 | TRBV7-9 | CASSSTLQGWLFF | TGTGCCAGCAGCTCTACCCTACAGGGTTGGCTGTTTTTT
- | - | TRBJ2-1 | TRBV11-2 | CASSLGGTRDEQFF | TGTGCCAGCAGCTTGGGCGGCACGAGGGATGAGCAGTTCTTC
- | - | TRBJ1-2 | TRBV6-5 | CASSYSTAGRNGYTF | TGTGCCAGCAGTTACTCGACGGCAGGGAGGAATGGCTACACCTTC
TRBD1 | few | TRBJ1-2 | TRBV7-2 | CASRPGQGNYGYTF | TGTGCCAGCAGACCTGGACAGGGGAACTATGGCTACACCTTC
- | - | TRBJ1-2 | TRBV30 | CAGAQGLNYGYTF | TGTGCAGGCGCGCAGGGACTGAACTATGGCTACACCTTC
- | - | TRBJ2-3 | TRBV24-1 | CATSLGADTQYF | TGTGCCACCAGTCTGGGCGCAGATACGCAGTATTTT
TRBD1 | - | TRBJ1-2 | TRBV27 | CASSLGQGSGYTF | TGTGCCAGCAGTTTAGGACAGGGTAGTGGCTACACCTTC
TRBD1 | few | TRBJ1-6 | TRBV12-5 | CASGLGQGSSYNSPLHF | TGTGCTAGTGGTTTGGGACAGGGGAGCTCCTATAATTCACCCCTCCACTTT
- | - | TRBJ1-1 | TRBV4-2 | CASSQAGGATEAFF | TGTGCCAGCAGCCAAGCTGGAGGGGCAACTGAAGCTTTCTTT
- | - | TRBJ1-2 | TRBV28 | CASSSSGSTNYGYTF | TGTGCCAGCAGTTCATCAGGGTCAACTAACTATGGCTACACCTTC
- | - | TRBJ2-5 | TRBV25-1 | CASNYGGMETQYF | TGTGCCAGCAATTATGGGGGGATGGAGACCCAGTACTTC
TRBD1 | - | TRBJ2-7 | TRBV24-1 | CATSPGTGPTGEQYF | TGTGCCACCAGTCCGGGGACAGGGCCTACGGGTGAGCAGTACTTC
TRBD1 | - | TRBJ2-2 | TRBV9 | CASSGQGLGGELFF | TGTGCCAGCAGCGGACAGGGTCTTGGCGGGGAGCTGTTTTTT
TRBD1 | - | TRBJ1-5 | TRBV19 | CASTAQGDWNQPQHF | TGTGCCAGCACTGCTCAGGGGGACTGGAATCAGCCCCAGCATTTT
- | - | TRBJ2-1 | TRBV5-1 | CASSTGAHNEQFF | TGCGCCAGCAGTACGGGAGCCCACAATGAGCAGTTCTTC
TRBD1 | - | TRBJ1-2 | TRBV5-1 | CASSLQGGRNYGYTF | TGCGCCAGCAGCCTTCAGGGGGGAAGGAACTATGGCTATACCTTC
TRBD1 | - | TRBJ1-1 | TRBV19 | CASSIRDRDVAFF | TGTGCCAGTAGTATAAGGGACAGGGACGTAGCTTTCTTT
TRBD1 | - | TRBJ1-2 | TRBV19 | CAGGRTGGGYTF | TGTGCCGGCGGACGGACAGGGGGCGGCTACACCTTC
TRBD1 | - | TRBJ1-3 | TRBV19 | CASSALQGAGGNTIYF | TGTGCCAGTAGCGCTCTACAGGGGGCTGGAGGAAACACCATATATTTT
- | - | TRBJ1-2 | TRBV6-5 | CASSRTGNGYTF | TGTGCCAGCAGTCGAACAGGGAATGGCTACACCTTC
- | - | TRBJ1-6 | TRBV12-3/TRBV12-4 | CASSKIPGSPLHF | TGTGCCAGCAGTAAAATTCCGGGTTCACCCCTCCACTTT
TRBD1 | once | TRBJ1-1 | TRBV5-1 | CASSAHTGGTEAFF | TGCGCCAGCAGCGCACACACAGGGGGCACTGAAGCTTTCTTT
TRBD1 | - | TRBJ1-1 | TRBV5-1 | CASSPRTGMNTEAFF | TGCGCCAGCAGCCCAAGGACAGGGATGAACACTGAAGCTTTCTTT
- | - | TRBJ1-5 | TRBV12-3/TRBV12-4 | CASSFGARQPQHF | TGTGCCAGCAGTTTCGGCGCGCGGCAGCCCCAGCATTTT
TRBD1 | - | TRBJ1-2 | TRBV18 | CASSHGQVNYGYTF | TGTGCCAGCTCACATGGACAGGTTAACTATGGCTACACCTTC
- | - | TRBJ2-3 | TRBV2 | CASSARLGDTQYF | TGTGCCAGCAGTGCCCGACTGGGAGATACGCAGTATTTT
- | - | TRBJ1-4 | TRBV2 | CASTPGIEKLFF | TGTGCCAGCACCCCAGGGATTGAAAAACTGTTTTTT
- | - | TRBJ1-2 | TRBV28 | CASTRTHNQNYGYTF | TGTGCCAGCACCCGGACACATAATCAAAACTATGGCTACACCTTC
- | - | TRBJ2-1 | TRBV2 | CASAEEYNEQFF | TGTGCCAGCGCGGAGGAGTACAATGAGCAGTTCTTC
- | many | TRBJ1-1 | TRBV18 | CASSPPLGAHANTEAFF | TGTGCCAGCTCACCCCCCTTGGGGGCACACGCGAACACTGAAGCTTTCTTT
- | - | TRBJ1-2 | TRBV29-1 | CSVRRKGNYGYTF | TGCAGCGTTCGCCGGAAGGGGAACTATGGCTACACCTTC
- | - | TRBJ1-2 | TRBV25-1 | CASSLGGLDGYTF | TGTGCCAGCAGCCTGGGGGGGCTGGATGGCTACACCTTC
- | once | TRBJ1-2 | TRBV28 | CASSERVTYGYTF | TGTGCCAGCAGTGAGAGGGTTACGTATGGCTACACCTTC
- | - | TRBJ1-4 | TRBV28 | CARKDGGGEKLFF | TGTGCCAGGAAGGACGGAGGAGGAGAAAAACTGTTTTTT
TRBD1 | - | TRBJ1-1 | TRBV4-1 | CASSQAYRGGGNTEAFF | TGCGCCAGCAGCCAAGCTTACAGGGGTGGAGGGAACACTGAAGCTTTCTTT
- | - | TRBJ1-5 | TRBV28 | CASSFIQAVQPQHF | TGTGCCAGCAGTTTTATACAGGCAGTTCAGCCCCAGCATTTT
- | - | TRBJ1-2 | TRBV10-3 | CAISEGTLSYGYTF | TGTGCCATCAGTGAAGGGACACTTTCCTATGGCTACACCTTC
TRBD2 | - | TRBJ2-7 | TRBV28 | CASGEGGKYEQYF | TGTGCCAGTGGGGAGGGAGGTAAATACGAGCAGTACTTC
TRBD2 | once | TRBJ2-1 | TRBV9 | CASSVALAGGNEQFF | TGTGCCAGCAGCGTAGCACTAGCGGGGGGAAATGAGCAGTTCTTC
- | once | TRBJ2-1 | TRBV6-5 | CASSSTGLSSYNEQFF | TGTGCCAGCAGTTCGACGGGACTGAGCTCCTACAATGAGCAGTTCTTC
TRBD1 | once | TRBJ1-2 | TRBV4-2 | CASSRAGQDNYGYTF | TGTGCCAGCAGCCGAGCGGGACAGGACAACTATGGCTACACCTTC
- | - | TRBJ1-6 | TRBV2 | CASSDWQGLEVHF | TGTGCCAGCAGTGATTGGCAGGGGCTAGAGGTTCACTTT
TRBD2 | - | TRBJ2-5 | TRBV3-1/TRBV3-2 | CASSLLGLAGGRTQYF | TGTGCCAGCAGCCTGCTAGGACTAGCGGGGGGGCGGACCCAGTACTTC
TRBD1 | once | TRBJ1-1 | TRBV5-4 | CASSMGQGGVGPEAFF | TGTGCCAGCAGCATGGGACAGGGGGGGGTCGGTCCTGAAGCTTTCTTT
- | - | TRBJ1-5 | TRBV21-1 | CASSKDVRWSQPQHF | TGTGCCAGCAGCAAAGATGTCAGATGGTCTCAGCCCCAGCATTTT
TRBD1 | few | TRBJ1-5 | TRBV19 | CASSSDRGHSNQPQHF | TGTGCCAGTAGTTCCGACAGGGGGCATAGCAATCAGCCCCAGCATTTT
TRBD2 | - | TRBJ2-1 | TRBV6-1 | CASSGGTSGAYNEQFF | TGTGCCAGCAGTGGGGGGACTAGCGGGGCGTACAATGAGCAGTTCTTC
TRBD1 | - | TRBJ1-2 | TRBV5-1 | CASSLRSGGRNFVYGYTF | TGCGCCAGCAGCTTGAGGTCAGGGGGCAGGAATTTCGTCTATGGCTACACCTTC
- | once | TRBJ1-1 | TRBV10-2 | CASSENTGTEAFF | TGCGCCAGCAGTGAGAATACAGGCACTGAAGCTTTCTTT
- | - | TRBJ1-1 | TRBV5-5 | CASSTLHGGNTEAFF | TGTGCCAGCAGCACCCTTCACGGGGGAAACACTGAAGCTTTCTTT
TRBD2 | - | TRBJ2-5 | TRBV5-4 | CASSLALREGQETQYF | TGTGCCAGCAGCTTGGCCCTCAGGGAGGGCCAAGAGACCCAGTACTTC
- | - | TRBJ1-1 | TRBV5-1 | CASSPGQLLNTEAFF | TGCGCCAGCAGCCCTGGACAGCTCTTGAACACTGAAGCTTTCTTT
- | - | TRBJ2-2 | TRBV7-9 | CASSSVSRVLAGELFF | TGTGCCAGCAGCTCCGTATCCAGGGTGTTGGCCGGGGAGCTGTTTTTT
- | - | TRBJ1-1 | TRBV11-2 | CASSLDVPSPTEAFF | TGTGCCAGCAGCTTAGATGTTCCGTCCCCCACTGAAGCTTTCTTT
TRBD1 | - | TRBJ2-5 | TRBV6-5 | CASSYGPGTGQETQYF | TGTGCCAGCAGTTACGGCCCCGGGACAGGGCAAGAGACCCAGTACTTC
TRBD2 | - | TRBJ2-7 | TRBV7-8 | CASSLRLAGGYEQYF | TGTGCCAGCAGCCTAAGACTAGCGGGGGGTTACGAGCAGTACTTC
TRBD2 | few | TRBJ2-3 | TRBV10-1 | CASSESSGGASDTQYF | TGCGCCAGCAGTGAGTCAAGCGGGGGGGCATCAGATACGCAGTATTTT
TRBD1 | once | TRBJ2-7 | TRBV5-1 | CASSSGQGDYEQYF | TGCGCCAGCAGCAGTGGACAGGGGGACTACGAGCAGTACTTC
TRBD1 | - | TRBJ1-4 | TRBV2 | CASRSNRGRRATNEKLFF | TGTGCCAGCCGTTCTAACAGGGGCCGGAGGGCAACTAATGAAAAACTGTTTTTT
- | - | TRBJ1-2 | TRBV5-4 | CASSLPPRAGYTF | TGTGCCAGCAGCTTGCCGCCGCGGGCTGGCTACACCTTC